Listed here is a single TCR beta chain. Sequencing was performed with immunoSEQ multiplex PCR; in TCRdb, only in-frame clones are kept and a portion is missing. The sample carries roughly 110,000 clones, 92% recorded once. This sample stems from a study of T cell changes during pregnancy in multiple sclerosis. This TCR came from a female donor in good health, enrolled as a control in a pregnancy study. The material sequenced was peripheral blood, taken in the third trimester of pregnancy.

CDR3 DNA: TGTGCCAGCAGCTCGCCCAGGTCAAGGTCCTACAATGAGCAGTTCTTC. The encoded protein is CASSSPRSRSYNEQFF. V is TRBV5-6 and J is TRBJ2-1, with no clear D. The germline V gene encodes CDR1 SGHDT and CDR2 YYEEEE. This CDR3 has 16 residues. Between the trimmed V and J ends, which lost 3 bases and 1 base, there was a span of 14 bases.